A selection of T cell receptor beta chains follows, all from one sample in a study of human T cells and chemical hapten exposure. TCRdb ran MiXCR on the RACE reads and lists one entry per CDR3 protein. This table holds approximately 90,000 distinct CDR3 sequences, around a quarter found once. Here the sequenced sample was whole blood, taken in connection with sensitization to the hapten diphenylcyclopropenone (DPC). These receptors were taken from a man in his forties or fifties with alopecia areata. Some clones in this sample may be carry-over from other donors' samples. Both conserved end residues are part of each CDR3. A D gene is named only where the DNA matches it firmly. Clone size is stated in some rows and not others, as once, few, many or a class when expanded.

clone size: .; J gene: TRBJ2-7; D gene: .; V gene: TRBV13; CDR3 protein: CASSFGLDEQYF; CDR3 DNA: TGTGCCAGCAGTTTCGGGTTGGACGAGCAGTACTTC
clone size: few; J gene: TRBJ1-5; D gene: .; V gene: TRBV5-1; CDR3 protein: CASSLGGRGGNQPQHF; CDR3 DNA: TGCGCCAGCAGCTTGGGGGGGAGGGGAGGCAATCAGCCCCAGCATTTT
clone size: .; J gene: TRBJ2-7; D gene: TRBD2; V gene: TRBV12-3/TRBV12-4; CDR3 protein: CASSSAGTSRVYEQYF; CDR3 DNA: TGTGCCAGCAGTTCCGCCGGGACTAGCAGGGTCTACGAGCAGTACTTC
clone size: few; J gene: TRBJ1-5; D gene: .; V gene: TRBV9; CDR3 protein: CASSVVQVNQPQHF; CDR3 DNA: TGTGCCAGCAGCGTAGTTCAGGTCAATCAGCCCCAGCATTTT
clone size: few; J gene: TRBJ2-3; D gene: .; V gene: TRBV12-3/TRBV12-4; CDR3 protein: CASSYGTPTTDTQYF; CDR3 DNA: TGTGCCAGCAGTTACGGGACTCCAACCACAGATACGCAGTATTTT
clone size: few; J gene: TRBJ2-5; D gene: .; V gene: TRBV3-1; CDR3 protein: CASSQDGLRQETQYF; CDR3 DNA: TGTGCCAGCAGCCAAGATGGACTTCGCCAAGAGACCCAGTACTTC
clone size: .; J gene: TRBJ2-3; D gene: .; V gene: TRBV3-1; CDR3 protein: CASSRQVSTDTQYF; CDR3 DNA: TGTGCCAGCAGCCGACAGGTTAGCACAGATACGCAGTATTTT
clone size: few; J gene: TRBJ2-7; D gene: TRBD1; V gene: TRBV28; CDR3 protein: CASRPGTAYEQYF; CDR3 DNA: TGTGCCAGCAGGCCCGGGACAGCCTACGAGCAGTACTTC
clone size: .; J gene: TRBJ1-1; D gene: TRBD1; V gene: TRBV6-5; CDR3 protein: CASSKQQGREAFF; CDR3 DNA: TGTGCCAGCAGTAAACAACAGGGGCGTGAAGCTTTCTTT
clone size: .; J gene: TRBJ2-5; D gene: .; V gene: TRBV20-1; CDR3 protein: CSARDTGSETQYF; CDR3 DNA: TGCAGTGCTAGAGATACAGGGTCGGAGACCCAGTACTTC
clone size: .; J gene: TRBJ1-5; D gene: TRBD1; V gene: TRBV4-2; CDR3 protein: CASSQSPGTGGQPQHF; CDR3 DNA: TGTGCCAGCAGCCAATCACCCGGGACAGGGGGTCAGCCCCAGCATTTT
clone size: many; J gene: TRBJ2-7; D gene: .; V gene: TRBV6-1; CDR3 protein: CASSVEGYEQYF; CDR3 DNA: TGTGCCAGCAGTGTAGAGGGGTACGAGCAGTACTTC
clone size: .; J gene: TRBJ1-1; D gene: .; V gene: TRBV6-5; CDR3 protein: CASSYSGAGEAFF; CDR3 DNA: TGTGCCAGCAGTTACTCAGGGGCAGGTGAAGCTTTCTTT
clone size: few; J gene: TRBJ1-5; D gene: .; V gene: TRBV4-2; CDR3 protein: CASSPGMGSDQPQHF; CDR3 DNA: TGTGCCAGCAGCCCGGGCATGGGGTCTGATCAGCCCCAGCATTTT
clone size: .; J gene: TRBJ2-2; D gene: TRBD1; V gene: TRBV20-1; CDR3 protein: CSASFTGQGAVNGELFF; CDR3 DNA: TGCAGTGCTTCCTTTACAGGACAGGGGGCGGTGAACGGGGAGCTGTTTTTT
clone size: .; J gene: TRBJ1-1; D gene: .; V gene: TRBV5-1; CDR3 protein: CASSIGWLGTEAFF; CDR3 DNA: TGCGCCAGCAGCATTGGTTGGCTAGGCACTGAAGCTTTCTTT
clone size: few; J gene: TRBJ2-3; D gene: .; V gene: TRBV13; CDR3 protein: CASSQIGWQGRTDTQYF; CDR3 DNA: TGTGCCAGCAGCCAGATTGGGTGGCAGGGGAGGACAGATACGCAGTATTTT
clone size: many; J gene: TRBJ1-4; D gene: .; V gene: TRBV7-9; CDR3 protein: CASRLTAGNEKLFF; CDR3 DNA: TGTGCCAGCAGGTTGACAGCGGGGAATGAAAAACTGTTTTTT
clone size: few; J gene: TRBJ1-1; D gene: TRBD1; V gene: TRBV7-2; CDR3 protein: CASSSNRGTEAFF; CDR3 DNA: TGTGCCAGCAGCTCGAACAGGGGCACTGAAGCTTTCTTT
clone size: .; J gene: TRBJ2-3; D gene: .; V gene: TRBV6-1; CDR3 protein: CASSEVWTDTQYF; CDR3 DNA: TGTGCCAGCAGTGAAGTTTGGACCGATACGCAGTATTTT
clone size: few; J gene: TRBJ2-1; D gene: TRBD2; V gene: TRBV4-1; CDR3 protein: CASSQETSGSKFIYNEQFF; CDR3 DNA: TGCGCCAGCAGCCAAGAGACCAGCGGGAGCAAGTTTATTTACAATGAGCAGTTCTTC
clone size: .; J gene: TRBJ2-4; D gene: .; V gene: TRBV2; CDR3 protein: CASSEELLAKNIQYF; CDR3 DNA: TGTGCCAGCAGTGAAGAGCTCCTAGCCAAAAACATTCAGTACTTC
clone size: few; J gene: TRBJ2-2; D gene: TRBD1; V gene: TRBV12-3/TRBV12-4; CDR3 protein: CASSGPRGQNTGELFF; CDR3 DNA: TGTGCCAGCAGTGGCCCGAGGGGGCAAAACACCGGGGAGCTGTTTTTT
clone size: .; J gene: TRBJ1-5; D gene: .; V gene: TRBV7-9; CDR3 protein: CASSLGGLGSNQPQHF; CDR3 DNA: TGTGCCAGCAGCTTAGGGGGGCTTGGTAGTAATCAGCCCCAGCATTTT
clone size: few; J gene: TRBJ2-7; D gene: TRBD1; V gene: TRBV25-1; CDR3 protein: CASTPWGQGPTYEQYF; CDR3 DNA: TGTGCCAGCACCCCCTGGGGACAGGGACCGACCTACGAGCAGTACTTC
clone size: .; J gene: TRBJ2-7; D gene: TRBD2; V gene: TRBV6-6; CDR3 protein: CASREWGLALLGHYEQYF; CDR3 DNA: TGTGCCAGCAGAGAATGGGGACTAGCGCTACTCGGACATTACGAGCAGTACTTC
clone size: .; J gene: TRBJ1-2; D gene: .; V gene: TRBV12-3/TRBV12-4; CDR3 protein: CASTATVNYGYTF; CDR3 DNA: TGTGCCAGCACCGCGACAGTAAACTATGGCTACACCTTC
clone size: .; J gene: TRBJ2-3; D gene: .; V gene: TRBV7-8; CDR3 protein: CASSPRSGADTQYF; CDR3 DNA: TGTGCCAGCAGCCCACGTTCAGGGGCCGATACGCAGTATTTT
clone size: few; J gene: TRBJ2-3; D gene: .; V gene: TRBV7-9; CDR3 protein: CASSPGISTDTQYF; CDR3 DNA: TGTGCCAGCAGTCCGGGAATCTCCACAGATACGCAGTATTTT
clone size: once; J gene: TRBJ2-5; D gene: .; V gene: TRBV4-1; CDR3 protein: CASSQPQGLEETQYF; CDR3 DNA: TGCGCCAGCAGCCAACCACAGGGTTTAGAAGAGACCCAGTACTTC